The entry below describes one TCR beta chain. Its antigen is unidentified. Measured with immunoSEQ multiplex PCR; TCRdb has only the in-frame clones, and not every one. The data hold just over 65,000 clones, with about 90% observed a single time. Germline trimming cut 5 bases from V and 3 bases from J; bases unmatched to any gene: 2. CDR3 size: 15 residues. CDR1 SGHTA and CDR2 FQGNSA come from the germline V gene. The data derive from a study of T cell responses to AZD1222 COVID-19 vaccine. Study-wide findings and caveats: There were vaccine-associated CD4 TCRs across spike, dominant at 160-218 and 743-854.

The rearrangement uses TRBV7-2 and TRBJ2-1, with 12 bases identical to TRBD2. The receptor was isolated from an adult in good health. The sequencing here drew on peripheral blood, taken on day 0 of AZD1222 vaccination. The CDR3: CASSKTSGSYNEQFF. In nucleotides, the CDR3 is TGTGCCAGCAGCAAGACTAGCGGGAGCTACAATGAGCAGTTCTTC.